The sequence of this T cell receptor beta chain was determined in a study of cytomegalovirus exposure and HLA in healthy donors (dated by TCRdb to 2017 to 2019). With respect to the entire study: In an earlier analysis of roughly 500 of the donors, 250 to 350 Gb of sequence data and 117 million unique TCR beta sequences from about 179 million T cells were reported. Among roughly 400 genotyped donors of the cohort, an average of roughly 230,000 unique TCR beta nucleotide sequences was sequenced per donor, of which about 19% were non-productive. The genetic ancestry cluster associated with self-reported Caucasian donors included 81% of the approximately 430 genotyped donors. In addition to the first cohort of 666 subjects, a separate validation cohort of 120 different subjects was used. Donor age, sex, ethnicity and CMV serostatus were collected together with the repertoire data. The study was designed to test whether signatures of past pathogen exposure could be identified by cataloging public T cell receptors. A later analysis re-examined previously published TCR beta repertoires from more than 550 donors and added high-resolution HLA genotyping to investigate patterns of TCR occurrence. To predict cytomegalovirus infection status, the study brought together high-throughput TCR immunosequencing, statistical association of individual TCRs with disease status, and machine learning. In the later analysis, no new phenotypic data were used to find candidate immune exposures; instead, reliance was placed on TCR beta sequences and their occurrence across donors. In a later genetic analysis, genome-wide SNP genotypes for about 60% of the 666 donors were used, and that subset was treated as a discovery cohort. An early release that covered about 640 HLA-typed donors contained 300 to 350 gigabases of sequencing data and around 80 million unique TCR sequences. The study used immunosequencing to profile the T cell repertoires of several hundred subjects and linked those repertoires to cytomegalovirus serostatus. Because of strong linkage in the cohort, roughly five DR-DQ haplotypes were treated as single units for association and clustering. To decide whether each TCR beta V gene segment behaved as functional or pseudogenic, an earlier analysis of some 570 of the donors relied on high-throughput TCR beta sequencing. All discovery cohort repertoires had been generated on a single sequencing platform. Typing coverage varied by locus: about 629-640 donors for A, B, C, DRB1 and DQB1; some 520 for DQA1; some 610 for DPA1; 400 to 480 for DPB1. Both class I and class II loci were covered by HLA typing, at four-digit resolution.

Overall study results and their limits: When HLA alleles, especially DR and DQ, strongly co-occurred, TCR associations were difficult to assign to individual alleles. In a later genetic analysis, fewer N-insertions in productive TCRs were reported among donors in an Asian-associated ancestry cluster than the roughly 710-donor mean. According to a later analysis, most CMV-associated TCR beta chains appeared to be HLA-restricted, and the HLA associations seemed to be driven largely by CMV exposure. A total of 150 or so TCR beta chains were listed by the study as associated with cytomegalovirus. Linkage disequilibrium might explain the correlated functional status among segregating V segments, but an unknown experimental factor could not be excluded. A further reported finding was that TCR beta sequences accurately predicted the HLA-A and HLA-B alleles for most subjects in the first cohort. A cluster of highly shared sequence variants was judged likely to be a technical artifact of the sequencing pipeline. Sequencing depth was assumed to be roughly uniform across donors in the presence/absence analyses, though that assumption may not hold. The only immune exposure information available for the cohort was CMV serostatus. In a later analysis, HLA-associated TCR beta chains showed more clonal expansion and lower generation probabilities than non-associated chains that were equally common. Because HLA typing was unavailable for some donors at each locus, only the typed subset was used in association tests. Broadly in line with IMGT annotations, most TCR beta V segments showed up in productive rearrangements about 87% or about 30% of the time in an earlier analysis of about 500 of the donors. A later analysis found that TCR association rates varied across HLA loci, with DRB1 alleles showing the most associated TCRs and HLA-C alleles the fewest. The 87-base-pair reads could not distinguish some IMGT-functional V segments, including TRBV6-2 and TRBV6-3, so those segments were excluded. Cytomegalovirus status was reported to be diagnosed by the classifier with high specificity and sensitivity in both the original and validation cohorts. While some public TCRs were present in many individuals, most TCR sequences turned up only very rarely across donors. Because counts were too low, some 16 rarely observed V segments, including chromosome 9 orphons, were excluded from the earlier analysis of some 540 of the donors. An association between a missense DCLRE1C variant and V-gene and J-gene trimming of TCR beta chains was found in a later genetic analysis and replicated in an independent cohort. A later analysis reported that several top co-occurrence clusters appeared linked to parvovirus B19, influenza, CMV and Epstein-Barr virus. In this cohort, only TCR beta chains were sequenced, and detectable features were limited by the absence of alpha or paired-chain data. In vitro tests confirmed that a few of the cytomegalovirus-associated TCR beta chains recognize cytomegalovirus antigens. The authors suggested that the approach could potentially be extended to other disease states and immunological phenotypes. Specific HLA alleles were associated with 15,000 to 20,000 TCR beta sequences at a false discovery rate of 0.05 in a later analysis.

In total, roughly 710 healthy bone marrow donors made up the cohort. At the time of sampling, all cohort members were nominally healthy, though unrecorded immune exposures were likely present. The donor tested CMV seropositive, placing the donor among the approximately 310 seropositive members of the cohort. A peripheral blood sample was collected from each donor, and TCR beta sequencing was performed on peripheral blood mononuclear cells. The Qiagen DNeasy Blood Extraction Kit was used to extract genomic DNA from the blood cell samples. CDR1 and CDR2 (LNHDA, SQIVND) derive from the germline V gene (reference sequence). From the cysteine through the phenylalanine, the CDR3 covers 16 amino acids. Only the CDR3 DNA stays, 48 bases, in frame from base 1. The method was the immunoSEQ multiplex PCR assay. For the multiplex PCR, a mixture combining 60 forward primers for TCR Vbeta segments and 13 reverse primers for TCR Jbeta segments was used. A multiplex PCR assay on genomic DNA amplified the CDR3 region of rearranged TCR beta genes. On the Illumina HiSeq System, the amplified TCR beta libraries were sequenced as 87-base-pair reads. In the original analysis: Across the 500 to 700 repertoires, a later analysis counted tens of millions of unique TCR beta chains, 9.5 million to 12 million of which were shared by at least two donors. Raw reads were error-corrected and collapsed into unique sequences with a nearest-neighbor algorithm that merged closely related sequences to remove PCR and sequencing errors. V, D and J gene segments were assigned by aligning CDR3 sequences to IMGT reference sequences. For a sequence to be retained, a match of at least six nucleotides was required to both a V gene segment and a J gene segment. A rearrangement counted as productive if the CDR3 had no stop codons and remained in frame with V and J, and every other rearrangement counted as non-productive. CDR3 was defined according to IMGT convention as the region running from the second conserved V-encoded cysteine to the conserved J-encoded phenylalanine. In an earlier analysis of roughly 610 of the donors, sequences lacking an unambiguous match to a single V gene segment were excluded. An earlier analysis of a few hundred of the donors classified V segments as functional when productive rearrangements were above 56.7% and as segregating when the standard deviation between donors was above 5%. A statistical classification framework was built to diagnose cytomegalovirus status from the catalog of TCR beta chain sequences. In a later analysis, TCR nucleotide sequences were compared against IMGT/GENE-DB human TR gene sequences so that V and J genes could be assigned. Using the TCRdist pipeline, a later analysis assigned CDR3 sequences along with most-parsimonious VDJ recombination scenarios. A later analysis defined each TCR beta chain by its CDR3 amino acid sequence plus V-gene family, and excluded reads lacking a unique V-gene family. As a way to deal with suspected cross-contamination and a sequencing artifact, a later analysis dropped 500 to 700 nucleotide sequences that were highly shared and had low generation probability. A later analysis calculated a clonal expansion index for each public chain from normalized within-repertoire ranks of inferred template counts. Generation probabilities in a later analysis came from a VDJ recombination model fitted to out-of-frame rearrangements, and those results were checked against IGoR. In a later analysis, hypergeometric tests were used to score TCR-TCR, TCR-HLA and TCR-CMV co-occurrence, with a repertoire-size bias correction applied to TCR pairs. In a later analysis, false discovery rates were estimated by permuting HLA or CMV assignments 20 times. In a later analysis, co-occurring TCRs were grouped using DBSCAN, with TCRdist sequence similarity added in when clustering inside HLA-allele-positive subsets. Repertoires with fewer than 30,000 or more than 120,000 public chains, plus five repertoires with anomalous nucleotide sharing, were excluded from co-occurrence clustering. TCRdb stores this immuneACCESS table with in-frame sequences only. Part of the clones is absent; in the studies checked, under half of the shortfall reflects unresolved V genes, and no reason is known for the rest. The DNA was the basis for D and trimming; V, J and clone size are from that table. Recorded for this sample are about 190,000 clones; about 80% of them occurred a single time. The ten largest make up about 2.4% of the sample.

Regarding this clone: Its specific antigen is unknown. An end of the junction does not agree with germline; a read error may underlie this. Additional DNA sequences in this sample encode the identical CDR3.

The rearranged segments are TRBV19 and TRBJ2-6; TRBD2 matches 13 bases in the middle. Sequencing was done on a sample of PBMCs. This TCR was recovered from a woman in her forties or fifties in good health and CMV-seropositive. The nucleotide sequence reads TGTGCCATCTCACTAGCGGGGGGGTCTGGGGCCAATGTCCTGACTTTC. It translates to CAISLAGGSGANVLTF.